These T cell receptor beta chains were read from a single sample in a study of cytomegalovirus exposure and HLA in healthy donors. Assay used: immunoSEQ multiplex PCR; TCRdb lists only in-frame clones, some missing. The table records fewer than 150,000 clones, about 88% of them present only once. The sample was PBMCs. The receptor set was obtained from a man younger than 45 in good health and CMV-seronegative. Both conserved end residues are part of each CDR3. The D gene is left open where the match is weak. Size is stated for part of the rows, as once, few or many counts, or as a class when the clone is expanded.

16	TRBV4-1	NA	TRBJ1-3	NA	TGCGCCAGCAGCCAAGATTCAGGGAAACTCGGAAACACCATATATTTT	CASSQDSGKLGNTIYF
13	TRBV19	NA	TRBJ1-1	NA	TGTGCCAGTAGTATTCCAGGGGACACTGAAGCTTTCTTT	CASSIPGDTEAFF
14	TRBV7-6	TRBD1	TRBJ2-7	NA	TGTGCCAGCAGCTTGACAGGGGGTAGCGACGAGCAGTACTTC	CASSLTGGSDEQYF
12	TRBV6-1	NA	TRBJ1-5	NA	TGTGCCAGCAGTGAGGCTCAGCAGCCCCAGCATTTT	CASSEAQQPQHF
18	TRBV5-1	TRBD1	TRBJ1-3	NA	TGCGCCAGCAGCCTACTACCTTTCCCAGGGGGTGCTCAAAACACCATATATTTT	CASSLLPFPGGAQNTIYF
16	TRBV15	TRBD1	TRBJ2-2	NA	TGTGCCACCAGCAGAGTGTCAGGGGGCATCACCGGGGAGCTGTTTTTT	CATSRVSGGITGELFF
13	TRBV7-9	NA	TRBJ2-7	NA	TGTGCCAGCAGCTCCCCCCTCGGCTACGAGCAGTACTTC	CASSSPLGYEQYF
15	TRBV7-2	TRBD1	TRBJ2-1	NA	TGTGCCAGCAGCTTAGGAGGACAGGGGCGCAATGAGCAGTTCTTC	CASSLGGQGRNEQFF
13	TRBV7-6	NA	TRBJ2-1	NA	TGTGCCAGCAGCTTTCGTTCAGGAAATGAGCAGTTCTTC	CASSFRSGNEQFF
15	TRBV11-2	TRBD1	TRBJ2-1	NA	TGTGCCAGCAGTTGGGGACAGGGGACCCACAATGAGCAGTTCTTC	CASSWGQGTHNEQFF
16	TRBV14	TRBD2	TRBJ2-7	NA	TGTGCCAGCAGCCAGACGACTAGCGGGAGGGTCGACGAGCAGTACTTC	CASSQTTSGRVDEQYF
12	TRBV6-5	NA	TRBJ1-2	once	TGTGCCAGCAGTGAAGAGGGCTATGGCTACACCTTC	CASSEEGYGYTF
16	TRBV4-2	TRBD2	TRBJ2-2	NA	TGTGCCAGCAGCCAAGATAGCGGGAGGTTTACCGGGGAGCTGTTTTTT	CASSQDSGRFTGELFF
13	TRBV7-2	NA	TRBJ2-7	NA	TGTGCCAGCAGCTTAGGGACAGTTTACGAGCAGTACTTC	CASSLGTVYEQYF
12	TRBV10-3	NA	TRBJ1-1	NA	TGTGCCATCAGTGAGATGGGCTACGAAGCTTTCTTT	CAISEMGYEAFF
17	TRBV9	TRBD2	TRBJ2-2	NA	TGTGCCAGCGCGGCCGGGACTACTCATGTTAACACCGGGGAGCTGTTTTTT	CASAAGTTHVNTGELFF
15	TRBV6-5	NA	TRBJ2-4	NA	TGTGCCAGCAGACCCCCGGGACTAGCCAAAAACATTCAGTACTTC	CASRPPGLAKNIQYF
13	TRBV14	NA	TRBJ2-3	NA	TGTGCCAGCTCCCTAGCGAGCACAGATACGCAGTATTTT	CASSLASTDTQYF
13	TRBV29-1	TRBD2	TRBJ2-7	NA	TGCAGCGTTGGGATTCTAGCGGGCTACGAGCAGTACTTC	CSVGILAGYEQYF
15	TRBV27	TRBD1	TRBJ1-2	NA	TGTGCCAGCAGTTCCCCGGGACAGGGGATTGATGGCTACACCTTC	CASSSPGQGIDGYTF
13	TRBV5-4	TRBD1	TRBJ1-2	NA	TGTGCCAGCAGCGGACAGGCCATTCCTAGCTACACCTTC	CASSGQAIPSYTF
16	TRBV9	TRBD2	TRBJ2-2	NA	TGTGCCAGCAGCCAAAAGAGCGGGAGGGCCATCGGGGAGCTGTTTTTT	CASSQKSGRAIGELFF
15	TRBV4-1	NA	TRBJ1-5	NA	TGCGCCAGCAGCCAAGAAATCTCGGGGTTTCAGCCCCAGCATTTT	CASSQEISGFQPQHF
16	TRBV19	NA	TRBJ1-2	NA	TGTGCCAGCACATTTTTGACAGGCCTACTAAATCATGGCTACACCTTC	CASTFLTGLLNHGYTF
14	TRBV6-5	TRBD1	TRBJ1-3	once	TGTGCCAGCAGGCGACAGGGCTCTGGAAACACCATATATTTT	CASRRQGSGNTIYF
16	TRBV7-7	TRBD2	TRBJ2-5	NA	TGTGCCAGCAGCTTCCGACTAGCGGGAGAGTCGGAGACCCAGTACTTC	CASSFRLAGESETQYF
16	TRBV5-1	TRBD2	TRBJ2-3	NA	TGCGCCAGCAGGCCATCTAGCGGGAGAACCACAGATACGCAGTATTTT	CASRPSSGRTTDTQYF
15	TRBV7-9	NA	TRBJ2-3	NA	TGTGCCAGCAGCTTTAGCGCAACTAGCACAGATACGCAGTATTTT	CASSFSATSTDTQYF
14	TRBV6-1	NA	TRBJ2-6	NA	TGTGCCAGCAGCAGGGTCTCTGGGGCCAACGTCCTGACTTTC	CASSRVSGANVLTF
13	TRBV6-5	NA	TRBJ2-7	NA	TGTGCCAGCCTGGGCCCCCCTTCCTACGAGCAGTACTTC	CASLGPPSYEQYF
12	TRBV29-1	NA	TRBJ2-1	NA	TGCAGCGGCCTGAAATCAACTAATGAGCAGTTCTTC	CSGLKSTNEQFF
14	TRBV5-1	NA	TRBJ1-2	NA	TGCGCCAGCAGCCTGGCCCTAGAGGACTATGGCTACACCTTC	CASSLALEDYGYTF
15	TRBV7-9	TRBD1	TRBJ1-2	NA	TGTGCCAGCAGCTTTATTCAGGGGGCGCTTAGCGGCTACACCTTC	CASSFIQGALSGYTF
12	TRBV11-2	NA	TRBJ2-7	NA	TGTGCCAGCAGCCTATTACTCCGCGAGCAGTACTTC	CASSLLLREQYF
13	TRBV5-1	NA	TRBJ1-1	NA	TGCGCCAGCAGCTTAACAGGCCGCACTGAAGCTTTCTTT	CASSLTGRTEAFF
15	TRBV5-1	NA	TRBJ2-3	NA	TGCGCCAGCAGCCGCCTAGGTGGGGAGACAGATACGCAGTATTTT	CASSRLGGETDTQYF
15	TRBV27	NA	TRBJ2-3	NA	TGTGCCAGCAGTTTAGCGGGACTGCAACCGGATACGCAGTATTTT	CASSLAGLQPDTQYF
16	TRBV2	TRBD1	TRBJ2-7	NA	TGTGCCAGCAGTGACCCCGGGACAGGGTCCTCCTACGAGCAGTACTTC	CASSDPGTGSSYEQYF
15	TRBV5-1	TRBD2	TRBJ2-1	once	TGCGCCAGCAGCTACCTGGCGGGAGGGGACAATGAGCAGTTCTTC	CASSYLAGGDNEQFF
13	TRBV7-6	NA	TRBJ2-2	NA	TGTGCCAGCAGCTTAGCGAGGGAAAGGGAGCTGTTTTTT	CASSLARERELFF
12	TRBV27	NA	TRBJ2-1	NA	TGTGCCAGCAGTTTTAGAGGCGGGCCGCAGTTCTTC	CASSFRGGPQFF
14	TRBV2	NA	TRBJ2-7	NA	TGTGCCAGCCTTAAGGAGCCTGGCTCCTACGAGCAGTACTTC	CASLKEPGSYEQYF
12	TRBV11-2	NA	TRBJ1-2	NA	TGTGCCAGCAGCCTAAGAGACTATGGCTACACCTTC	CASSLRDYGYTF
17	TRBV5-1	TRBD1	TRBJ1-4	once	TGCGCCAGTTGGACCGGGACAGGGTACTCTTCTAATGAAAAACTGTTTTTT	CASWTGTGYSSNEKLFF
14	TRBV6-1	NA	TRBJ1-1	NA	TGTGCCAGCAGTGACCCCGCAGGGAACACTGAAGCTTTCTTT	CASSDPAGNTEAFF
15	TRBV5-1	TRBD1	TRBJ1-5	once	TGCGCCAGCAGCTTTGGGACAGGGGTTAATCAGCCCCAGCATTTT	CASSFGTGVNQPQHF
14	TRBV9	TRBD2	TRBJ2-7	NA	TGTGCCAGCAGCGTTCTAGCGGACCCTTACGAGCAGTACTTC	CASSVLADPYEQYF
12	TRBV5-4	TRBD2	TRBJ2-7	NA	TGTGCCAGCAGCTCGGGGGGGAGCGAGCAGTACTTC	CASSSGGSEQYF
14	TRBV5-6	NA	TRBJ2-7	NA	TGTGCCAGCAGCGACTCCGGAAGGGGTCACGAGCAGTACTTC	CASSDSGRGHEQYF
16	TRBV5-1	NA	TRBJ2-2	NA	TGCGCCAGCAGCTTATATAGCGTCGCGAACACCGGGGAGCTGTTTTTT	CASSLYSVANTGELFF
15	TRBV30	TRBD2	TRBJ2-2	NA	TGTGCCTGGAGAATGGGGGAGGGCCTCACCGGGGAGCTGTTTTTT	CAWRMGEGLTGELFF
16	TRBV7-2	TRBD2	TRBJ2-7	once	TGTGCCAGCAGAAAAACTAGCGGGCTATCTGGCTACGAGCAGTACTTC	CASRKTSGLSGYEQYF
14	TRBV6-5	TRBD2	TRBJ2-7	NA	TGTGCCAGCAGACTAGCGGGAGTCGGGAACGAGCAGTACTTC	CASRLAGVGNEQYF
11	TRBV10-2	NA	TRBJ2-5	NA	TGCGCCAACCAGGGGAGTGGGACCCAGTACTTC	CANQGSGTQYF
14	TRBV14	TRBD2	TRBJ2-7	NA	TGTGCCAGCAGATTAGCGGGAGGCTCCTCTGAGCAGTACTTC	CASRLAGGSSEQYF
15	TRBV29-1	TRBD1	TRBJ1-2	NA	TGCAGCGTTGAAGGGGTTTCAGGGGGCGGCTATGGCTACACCTTC	CSVEGVSGGGYGYTF
15	TRBV9	TRBD2	TRBJ2-3	NA	TGTGCCAGCAGCGTAGGTGCGGGGGGCACAGATACGCAGTATTTT	CASSVGAGGTDTQYF
16	TRBV5-1	NA	TRBJ2-1	NA	TGCGCCAGCAGCCTGAGGGCCAGCGGAACCTACAATGAGCAGTTCTTC	CASSLRASGTYNEQFF
13	TRBV4-1	NA	TRBJ1-5	NA	TGCGCCAGCAGCCAGGCGACAAATCAGCCCCAGCATTTT	CASSQATNQPQHF